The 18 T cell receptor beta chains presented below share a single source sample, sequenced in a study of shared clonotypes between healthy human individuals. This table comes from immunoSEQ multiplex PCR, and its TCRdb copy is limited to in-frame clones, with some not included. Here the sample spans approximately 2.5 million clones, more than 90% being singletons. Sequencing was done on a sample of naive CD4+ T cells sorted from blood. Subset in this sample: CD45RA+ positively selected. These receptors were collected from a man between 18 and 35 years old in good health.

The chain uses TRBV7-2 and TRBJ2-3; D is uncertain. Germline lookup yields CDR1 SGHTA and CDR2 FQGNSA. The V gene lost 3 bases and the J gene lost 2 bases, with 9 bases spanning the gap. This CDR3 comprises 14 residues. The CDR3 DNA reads TGTGCCAGCAGCTTTAATCCAAACACAGATACGCAGTATTTT. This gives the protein CASSFNPNTDTQYF.

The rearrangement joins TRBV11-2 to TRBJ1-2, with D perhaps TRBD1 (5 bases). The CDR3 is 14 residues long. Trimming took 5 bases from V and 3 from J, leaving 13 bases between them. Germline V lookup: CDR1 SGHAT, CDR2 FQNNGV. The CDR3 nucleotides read TGTGCCAGCAGCGCGGCAGGAGGGGACTATGGCTACACCTTC. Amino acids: CASSAAGGDYGYTF. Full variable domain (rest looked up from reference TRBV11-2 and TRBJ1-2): EAGVAQSPRYKIIEKRQSVAFWCNPISGHATLYWYQQILGQGPKLLIQFQNNGVVDDSQLPKDRFSAERLKGVDSTLKIQPAKLEDSAVYLCASSAAGGDYGYTFGSGTRLTVV.

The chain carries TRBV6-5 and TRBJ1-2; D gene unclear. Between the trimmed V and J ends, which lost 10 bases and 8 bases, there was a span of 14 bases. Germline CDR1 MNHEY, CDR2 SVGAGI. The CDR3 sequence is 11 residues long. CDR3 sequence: CATGESVGYTF. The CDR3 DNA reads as TGTGCCACCGGCGAGTCCGTCGGCTACACCTTC.

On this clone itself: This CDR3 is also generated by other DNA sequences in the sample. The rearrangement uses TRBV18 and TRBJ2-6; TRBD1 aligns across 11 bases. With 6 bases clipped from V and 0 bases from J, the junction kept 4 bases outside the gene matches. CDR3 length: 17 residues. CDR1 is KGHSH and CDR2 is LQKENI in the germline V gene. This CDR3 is CASSPGTGGSGANVLTF. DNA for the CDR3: TGTGCCAGCTCGCCCGGGACAGGGGGCTCTGGGGCCAACGTCCTGACTTTC.

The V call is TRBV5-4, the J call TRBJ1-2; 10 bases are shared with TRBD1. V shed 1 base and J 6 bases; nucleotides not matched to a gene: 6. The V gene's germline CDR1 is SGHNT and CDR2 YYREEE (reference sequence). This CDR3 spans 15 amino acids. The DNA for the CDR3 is TGTGCCAGCAGCTTGCCAAAGGGGACAGGGGATGGCTACACCTTC. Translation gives CASSLPKGTGDGYTF. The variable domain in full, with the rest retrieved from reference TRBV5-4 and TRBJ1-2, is ETGVTQSPTHLIKTRGQQVTLRCSSQSGHNTVSWYQQALGQGPQFIFQYYREEENGRGNFPPRFSGLQFPNYSSELNVNALELDDSALYLCASSLPKGTGDGYTFGSGTRLTVV.

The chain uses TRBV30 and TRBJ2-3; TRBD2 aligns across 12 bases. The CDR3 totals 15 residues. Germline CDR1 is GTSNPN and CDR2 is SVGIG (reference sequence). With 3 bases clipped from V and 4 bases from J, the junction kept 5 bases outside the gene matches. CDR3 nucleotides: TGTGCCTGGAGCCGGACTAGCGGGAATCCAGATACGCAGTATTTT. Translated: CAWSRTSGNPDTQYF.

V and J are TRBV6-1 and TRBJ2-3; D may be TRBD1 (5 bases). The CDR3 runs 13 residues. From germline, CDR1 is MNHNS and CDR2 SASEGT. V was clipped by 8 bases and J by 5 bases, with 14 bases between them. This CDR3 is CASGAGPIDTQYF. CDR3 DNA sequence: TGTGCCAGCGGAGCAGGGCCTATAGATACGCAGTATTTT.

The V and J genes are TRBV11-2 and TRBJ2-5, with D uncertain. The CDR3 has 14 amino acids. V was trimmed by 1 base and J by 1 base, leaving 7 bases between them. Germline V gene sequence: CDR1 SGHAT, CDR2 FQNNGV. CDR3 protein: CASSLGVSQETQYF. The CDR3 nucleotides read TGTGCCAGCAGCTTAGGGGTTTCCCAAGAGACCCAGTACTTC. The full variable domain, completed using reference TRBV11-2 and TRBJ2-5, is EAGVAQSPRYKIIEKRQSVAFWCNPISGHATLYWYQQILGQGPKLLIQFQNNGVVDDSQLPKDRFSAERLKGVDSTLKIQPAKLEDSAVYLCASSLGVSQETQYFGPGTRLLVL.

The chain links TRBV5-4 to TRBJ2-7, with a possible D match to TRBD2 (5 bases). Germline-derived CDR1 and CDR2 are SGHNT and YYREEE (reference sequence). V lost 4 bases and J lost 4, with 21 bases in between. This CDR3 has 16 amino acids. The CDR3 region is CASSTGGSGSRYEQYF. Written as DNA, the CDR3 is TGTGCCAGCAGCACCGGAGGAAGCGGCAGCCGGTACGAGCAGTACTTC. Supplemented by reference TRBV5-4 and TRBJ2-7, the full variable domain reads ETGVTQSPTHLIKTRGQQVTLRCSSQSGHNTVSWYQQALGQGPQFIFQYYREEENGRGNFPPRFSGLQFPNYSSELNVNALELDDSALYLCASSTGGSGSRYEQYFGPGTRLTVT.

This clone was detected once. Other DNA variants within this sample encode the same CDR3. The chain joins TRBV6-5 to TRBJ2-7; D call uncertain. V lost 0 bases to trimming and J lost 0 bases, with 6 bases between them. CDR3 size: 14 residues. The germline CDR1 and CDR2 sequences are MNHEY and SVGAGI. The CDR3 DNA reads TGTGCCAGCAGTTACTCGTCACACTCCTACGAGCAGTACTTC. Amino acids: CASSYSSHSYEQYF.

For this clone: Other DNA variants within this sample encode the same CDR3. CDR3 DNA: TGTGCCAGCAGCCTCGGCGGGGCTGGGGCCAACGTCCTGACTTTC. Translating gives CASSLGGAGANVLTF. The genes are TRBV7-2 and TRBJ2-6; D is perhaps TRBD2 (6 bases). CDR1 is SGHTA and CDR2 is FQGNSA in the germline V gene. This CDR3 has 15 residues. V lost 5 bases and J 2 bases, leaving 10 bases between the germline ends.

The CDR3 DNA follows: TGTGCCAGCTCCCTTCCGGGACGGGTCCAAGAGACCCAGTACTTC. Translating gives CASSLPGRVQETQYF. This sequence joins TRBV18 and TRBJ2-5; D assignment may be TRBD1 or TRBD2 (5 bases each). CDR1 and CDR2 (germline): KGHSH, LQKENI. V was shortened by 6 bases and J by 1 base, with 15 bases between the two germline ends. This CDR3 spans 15 amino acids.

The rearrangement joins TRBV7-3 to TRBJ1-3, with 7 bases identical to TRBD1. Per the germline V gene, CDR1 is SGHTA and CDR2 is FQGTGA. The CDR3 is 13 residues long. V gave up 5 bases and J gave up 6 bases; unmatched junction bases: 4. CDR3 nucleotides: TGTGCCAGCAGCCCGGGACAGCAAAACACCATATATTTT. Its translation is CASSPGQQNTIYF.

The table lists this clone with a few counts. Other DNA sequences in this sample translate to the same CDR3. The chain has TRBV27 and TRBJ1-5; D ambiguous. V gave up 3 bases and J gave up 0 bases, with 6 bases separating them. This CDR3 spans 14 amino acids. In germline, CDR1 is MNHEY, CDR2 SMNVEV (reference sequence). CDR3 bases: TGTGCCAGCAGTTTCGGCAGTAGCAATCAGCCCCAGCATTTT. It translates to CASSFGSSNQPQHF.

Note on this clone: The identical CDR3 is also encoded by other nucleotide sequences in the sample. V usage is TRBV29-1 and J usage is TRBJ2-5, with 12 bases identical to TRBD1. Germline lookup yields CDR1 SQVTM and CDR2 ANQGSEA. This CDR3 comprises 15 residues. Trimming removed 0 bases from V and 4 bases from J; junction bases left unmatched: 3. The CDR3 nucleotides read TGCAGCGTTGAAGACGGGACAGGGGGCGCAGAGACCCAGTACTTC. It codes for CSVEDGTGGAETQYF.

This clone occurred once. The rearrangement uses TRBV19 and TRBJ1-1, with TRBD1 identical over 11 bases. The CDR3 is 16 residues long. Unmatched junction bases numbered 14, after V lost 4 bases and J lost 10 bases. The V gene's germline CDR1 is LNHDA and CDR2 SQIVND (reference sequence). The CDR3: CASSTIPGQGVRRAFF. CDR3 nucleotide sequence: TGTGCCAGTAGTACGATTCCGGGACAGGGGGTCAGAAGAGCTTTCTTT.

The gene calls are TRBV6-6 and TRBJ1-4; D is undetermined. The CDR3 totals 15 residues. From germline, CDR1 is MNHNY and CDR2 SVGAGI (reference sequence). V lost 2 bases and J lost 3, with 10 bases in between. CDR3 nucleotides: TGTGCCAGCAGTTACAGCCAGGCGTCTAATGAAAAACTGTTTTTT. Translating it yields CASSYSQASNEKLFF.

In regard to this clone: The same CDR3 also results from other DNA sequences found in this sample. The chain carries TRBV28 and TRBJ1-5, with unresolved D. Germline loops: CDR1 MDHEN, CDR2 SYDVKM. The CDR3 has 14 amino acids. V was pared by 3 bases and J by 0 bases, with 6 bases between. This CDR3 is CASSFSPSNQPQHF. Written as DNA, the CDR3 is TGTGCCAGCAGTTTTTCCCCTAGCAATCAGCCCCAGCATTTT.